Below, 25 T cell receptor beta chains from the same sample are listed, as sequenced in a study of cytomegalovirus exposure and HLA in healthy donors. Primers included in the PCR were 60 Vbeta and 13 Jbeta primers. This table comes from immunoSEQ multiplex PCR, and its TCRdb copy is limited to in-frame clones, with some not included. Of 84,000 or so clones in the sample, roughly three quarters were seen once. The source material was PBMCs. The source is a man aged 30-40 years in good health and CMV-seronegative.

V gene TRBV7-3 combines with J gene TRBJ2-7; TRBD2 agrees at 7 bases. Trimming cost V 6 bases and J 3 bases; bases outside gene matches: 11. Germline CDR1 is SGHTA and CDR2 is FQGTGA. CDR3 length equals 15 residues. The DNA for the CDR3 is TGTGCCAGCAGTGAAGTGGGCGGGGGAGTCTACGAGCAGTACTTC. Translating it yields CASSEVGGGVYEQYF.

This clone appeared a few times. The rearrangement joins TRBV28 to TRBJ1-5; 11 bases are a match to TRBD1. The germline V gene encodes CDR1 MDHEN and CDR2 SYDVKM. J was trimmed by 3 bases and V by 6 bases; bases with no gene match: 10. This CDR3 region has 17 residues. CDR3 sequence: CASSLPGTGGSNQPQHF. CDR3 in DNA: TGTGCCAGCAGCCTACCCGGGACAGGGGGTTCCAATCAGCCCCAGCATTTT.

V usage is TRBV27 and J usage is TRBJ2-7, with D possibly matching TRBD2 (6 bases). This CDR3 comprises 13 residues. Trimming removed 3 bases at V and 3 bases at J, with 9 bases between. The germline gives CDR1 MNHEY, CDR2 SMNVEV (reference sequence). CDR3 DNA: TGTGCCAGCAGTTTTGGGACTGACTACGAGCAGTACTTC. It is translated as CASSFGTDYEQYF.

The chain links TRBV9 to TRBJ1-2; no firm D call. The length of the CDR3 is 12 residues. V shed 5 bases and J shed 6 bases, with 11 bases lying between them. CDR1 is SGDLS, CDR2 YYNGEE, per germline. This chain's CDR3 is CASRSDGNGYTF. In DNA form, the CDR3 reads TGTGCCAGCAGAAGCGACGGGAATGGCTACACCTTC. Full variable domain (outside the CDR3, taken from reference TRBV9 and TRBJ1-2): DSGVTQTPKHLITATGQRVTLRCSPRSGDLSVYWYQQSLDQGLQFLIQYYNGEERAKGNILERFSAQQFPDLHSELNLSSLELGDSALYFCASRSDGNGYTFGSGTRLTVV.

This clone was picked up one time. The rearrangement links TRBV6-4 to TRBJ1-1; the D is unclear. In germline, CDR1 is MRHNA, CDR2 SNTAGT. V gave up 1 base and J gave up 1 base, with 7 bases separating them. This CDR3 comprises 14 residues. The CDR3 is CASSDWSPNTEAFF. Here the CDR3 DNA reads TGTGCCAGCAGTGACTGGAGCCCGAACACTGAAGCTTTCTTT.

J is TRBJ2-5 and V is TRBV10-2; 9 bases fit TRBD1. The CDR3 sequence is 15 residues long. V shed 5 bases and J 0 bases; nucleotides not matched to a gene: 4. Germline CDR1 WSHSY, CDR2 SAAADI. The DNA for the CDR3 is TGCGCCAGCAGTCCGACAGGGGGATACCAAGAGACCCAGTACTTC. It codes for CASSPTGGYQETQYF.

In its sample, this clone was seen a few times. The chain uses TRBV25-1 and TRBJ1-2; the match to TRBD1 covers 11 bases. Trimming cost V 2 bases and J 5 bases; bases outside gene matches: 1. There are 14 residues in the CDR3. The germline V gene encodes CDR1 MGHDK and CDR2 SYGVNS. CDR3 coding DNA: TGTGCCAGCAGTGAAAGGGACAGGGGGTATGGCTACACCTTC. Translated, it gives CASSERDRGYGYTF.

The chain uses TRBV10-3 and TRBJ1-5, with TRBD1 identical over 7 bases. Germline V gene lookup returns CDR1 ENHRY and CDR2 SYGVKD. J gave up 2 bases and V 11 bases, and 6 bases lay outside the gene matches. The CDR3 runs 13 residues. The CDR3 sequence: CAAGDSGNQPQHF. Here the CDR3 DNA reads TGTGCCGCTGGGGACAGTGGCAATCAGCCCCAGCATTTT.

This rearrangement joins TRBV6-5 to TRBJ2-7, with a weak D call TRBD2 (7 bases). CDR1 and CDR2 from the germline V gene are MNHEY and SVGAGI. V lost 4 bases and J lost 1, with 14 bases in between. The CDR3 loop spans 15 amino acids. The chain's CDR3 is CASSSGEGGSYEQYF. In DNA form, the CDR3 reads TGTGCCAGCAGTTCGGGGGAGGGGGGGTCCTACGAGCAGTACTTC.

This clone has a single count. The chain employs TRBV12-5 and TRBJ1-5, with TRBD1 matching over 7 bases. Germline V gene sequence: CDR1 LGHNT, CDR2 FRNRAP. J gave up 0 bases and V 6 bases, and 5 bases lay outside the gene matches. CDR3 length equals 15 residues. The CDR3 loop reads CASGPGQVSNQPQHF. CDR3 bases: TGTGCTAGTGGACCCGGACAGGTTAGCAATCAGCCCCAGCATTTT.

The chain carries TRBV10-1 and TRBJ1-2; D remains unclear. CDR1 and CDR2 (germline): WNHNN, SYGVQD (reference sequence). V was clipped by 3 bases and J by 8 bases, with 19 bases between them. The CDR3 loop spans 15 amino acids. The CDR3 spells CASSDSRAETDGYTF. CDR3 coding DNA: TGCGCCAGCAGTGATTCGAGGGCTGAGACGGACGGCTACACCTTC.

As DNA, the CDR3 is TGTGCCAGCAGTTTCCCGGGGGGACAGGGAGGCAATCAGCCCCAGCATTTT. It specifies CASSFPGGQGGNQPQHF. V usage is TRBV28 and J usage is TRBJ1-5, with TRBD1 matching over 9 bases. Germline-derived CDR1 and CDR2 are MDHEN and SYDVKM. The CDR3 spans 17 residues. The V and J ends lost 3 bases and 2 bases, in that order; junction bases with no gene match: 8.

This clone is labeled as medium-sized. The rearrangement uses TRBV2 and TRBJ1-1, with D possibly matching TRBD1 (6 bases). Trimming removed 1 base at V and 1 base at J, with 10 bases between. Germline CDR1 SNHLY, CDR2 FYNNEI. This CDR3 has 15 residues. The DNA for the CDR3 is TGTGCCAGCAGTGAAGGATGGGGACAGAACACTGAAGCTTTCTTT. The encoded protein is CASSEGWGQNTEAFF. The variable domain in full, completed from reference TRBV2 and TRBJ1-1, reads EPEVTQTPSHQVTQMGQEVILRCVPISNHLYFYWYRQILGQKVEFLVSFYNNEISEKSEIFDDQFSVERPDGSNFTLKIRSTKLEDSAMYFCASSEGWGQNTEAFFGQGTRLTVV.

The gene calls are TRBV10-3 and TRBJ1-1; 8 bases agree with TRBD1. This CDR3 region has 18 residues. The ends lost 3 bases at V and 6 bases at J; junction bases unmatched: 18. Germline V gives CDR1 ENHRY, CDR2 SYGVKD. CDR3 in amino acids: CAISEIPTGATGGAEAFF. CDR3 DNA sequence: TGTGCCATCAGTGAAATACCGACAGGGGCGACGGGTGGGGCTGAAGCTTTCTTT.

The chain has TRBV2 and TRBJ1-5; weak D call: TRBD1 (5 bases). Trimming took 3 bases from V and 4 from J, leaving 7 bases between them. The length of the CDR3 is 13 residues. Germline loops: CDR1 SNHLY, CDR2 FYNNEI. CDR3 in amino acids: CASSDTGNQPQHF. In DNA form, the CDR3 reads TGTGCCAGCAGTGATACAGGTAATCAGCCCCAGCATTTT. The full variable domain, rest sourced from reference TRBV2 and TRBJ1-5, is EPEVTQTPSHQVTQMGQEVILRCVPISNHLYFYWYRQILGQKVEFLVSFYNNEISEKSEIFDDQFSVERPDGSNFTLKIRSTKLEDSAMYFCASSDTGNQPQHFGDGTRLSIL.

This chain links TRBV29-1 with TRBJ1-1, with D uncertain. Germline CDR1 reads SQVTM; CDR2 reads ANQGSEA. Trimming removed 5 bases at V and 1 base at J, with 14 bases between. The CDR3 has 14 residues. CDR3 coding DNA: TGCAGCGTTTCGAGACACCTATCGAACACTGAAGCTTTCTTT. It specifies CSVSRHLSNTEAFF. The full variable domain, with the rest looked up from reference TRBV29-1 and TRBJ1-1, is SAVISQKPSRDICQRGTSLTIQCQVDSQVTMMFWYRQQPGQSLTLIATANQGSEATYESGFVIDKFPISRPNLTFSTLTVSNMSPEDSSIYLCSVSRHLSNTEAFFGQGTRLTVV.

The chain employs TRBV7-8 and TRBJ2-3; 13 nucleotides agree with TRBD2. The germline CDR1 and CDR2 sequences are SGHVS and FQNEAQ. The CDR3 length is 17 residues. V shed 1 base, J shed 5 bases, and the junction held 6 bases outside the gene matches. The CDR3 nucleotides read TGTGCCAGCAGCTTAGTAAGGCGGACTAGCGGGAGAGATACGCAGTATTTT. Protein product: CASSLVRRTSGRDTQYF.

This chain links TRBV29-1 with TRBJ2-3; tentative D call: TRBD1 (6 bases). V was clipped by 3 bases and J by 0 bases, with 13 bases between them. This CDR3 is built from 15 residues. CDR1 and CDR2 from the germline V gene are SQVTM and ANQGSEA. The CDR3 nucleotides read TGCAGCGTTGAGGTGACAGGAGCTAGCACAGATACGCAGTATTTT. Protein: CSVEVTGASTDTQYF.

The chain employs TRBV27 and TRBJ2-2; 8 nucleotides align to TRBD1. Germline trimming cut 8 bases from V and 0 bases from J; bases unmatched to any gene: 8. The CDR3 extends over 16 amino acids. Germline V gives CDR1 MNHEY, CDR2 SMNVEV (reference sequence). CDR3 residues: CASRTRTGTNTGELFF. The CDR3 DNA sequence: TGTGCCAGCCGTACCCGGACAGGGACGAACACCGGGGAGCTGTTTTTT.

V gene TRBV6-5 combines with J gene TRBJ1-1, with 8 bases that match TRBD1. CDR1 is MNHEY and CDR2 is SVGAGI in the germline V gene. The CDR3 spans 14 residues. Unmatched junction bases numbered 13, after V lost 5 bases and J lost 11 bases. The CDR3 DNA reads as TGTGCCAGCAGTACCCGGACAGGGCAGTTGGGGGCTTTCTTT. Encoded protein: CASSTRTGQLGAFF.

The V call is TRBV6-1, the J call TRBJ1-4, with D perhaps TRBD1 (6 bases). V lost 10 bases, J lost 5 bases, and 14 bases lay in between. CDR1 and CDR2 from the germline V gene are MNHNS and SASEGT. The length of the CDR3 is 13 residues. CDR3 region: CANLDSRNEKLFF. In nucleotides, the CDR3 is TGTGCCAACTTGGACAGCCGAAATGAAAAACTGTTTTTT.

The chain combines TRBV2 with TRBJ2-7; 9 bases are shared with TRBD2. This CDR3 comprises 13 residues. V lost 7 bases, J lost 6 bases, and 7 bases stayed unmatched. Germline-derived CDR1 and CDR2 are SNHLY and FYNNEI. The CDR3 region is CASIASGALEQYF. CDR3 nucleotides: TGTGCCAGCATAGCTAGCGGGGCCCTCGAGCAGTACTTC.

The chain has TRBV15 and TRBJ2-3; 7 bases match TRBD2. Trimming removed 5 bases from V and 2 bases from J; junction bases left unmatched: 7. Germline V lookup: CDR1 LNHNV, CDR2 YYDKDF (reference sequence). The CDR3 runs to 15 residues. This CDR3 reads CATSGSGGHTDTQYF. CDR3 in DNA: TGTGCCACCAGCGGCTCGGGGGGTCACACAGATACGCAGTATTTT.

This rearrangement joins TRBV11-2 to TRBJ1-5; D gene ambiguous. The germline V and J ends were trimmed by 5 bases and 2 bases, with 13 bases remaining between them. The germline gives CDR1 SGHAT, CDR2 FQNNGV. This CDR3 is built from 15 residues. CDR3 amino acids: CASSTNTGGNQPQHF. The CDR3 coding sequence is TGTGCCAGCAGCACAAACACCGGAGGCAATCAGCCCCAGCATTTT.

V gene TRBV10-3 combines with J gene TRBJ1-3; maybe TRBD1 (5 bases). V was pared by 8 bases and J by 4 bases, with 15 bases between. CDR3 length: 14 amino acids. Looked up from germline, CDR1 is ENHRY and CDR2 is SYGVKD. CDR3 in DNA: TGTGCCATCCAGCGGGGCAGTCAGGGAAACACCATATATTTT. It specifies CAIQRGSQGNTIYF.